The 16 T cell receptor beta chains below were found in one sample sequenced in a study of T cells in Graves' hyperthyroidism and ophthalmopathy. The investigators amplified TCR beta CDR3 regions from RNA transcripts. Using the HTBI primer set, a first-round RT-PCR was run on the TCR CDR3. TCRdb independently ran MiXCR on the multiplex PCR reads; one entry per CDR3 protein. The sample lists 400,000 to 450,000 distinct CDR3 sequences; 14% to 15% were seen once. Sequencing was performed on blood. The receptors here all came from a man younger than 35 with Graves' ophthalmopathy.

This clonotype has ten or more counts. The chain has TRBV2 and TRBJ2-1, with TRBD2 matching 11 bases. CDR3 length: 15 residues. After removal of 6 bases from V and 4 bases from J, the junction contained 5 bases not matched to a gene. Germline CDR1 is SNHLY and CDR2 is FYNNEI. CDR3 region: CASRMGLAVYNEQFF. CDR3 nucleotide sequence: TGTGCCAGCAGGATGGGACTAGCGGTTTACAATGAGCAGTTCTTC. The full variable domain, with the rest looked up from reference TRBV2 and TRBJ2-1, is EPEVTQTPSHQVTQMGQEVILRCVPISNHLYFYWYRQILGQKVEFLVSFYNNEISEKSEIFDDQFSVERPDGSNFTLKIRSTKLEDSAMYFCASRMGLAVYNEQFFGPGTRLTVL.

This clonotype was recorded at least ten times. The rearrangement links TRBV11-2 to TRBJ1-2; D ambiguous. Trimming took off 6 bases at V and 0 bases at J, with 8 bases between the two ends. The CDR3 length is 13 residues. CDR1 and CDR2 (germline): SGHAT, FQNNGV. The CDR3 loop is CASRLGANYGYTF. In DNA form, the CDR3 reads TGTGCCAGCAGGCTCGGGGCTAACTATGGCTACACCTTC.

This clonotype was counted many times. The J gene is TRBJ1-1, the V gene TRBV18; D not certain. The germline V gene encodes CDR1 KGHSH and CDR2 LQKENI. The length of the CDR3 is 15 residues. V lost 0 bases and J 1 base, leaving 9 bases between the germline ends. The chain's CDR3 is CASSPPVGWNTEAFF. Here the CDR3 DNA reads TGTGCCAGCTCACCACCGGTCGGGTGGAACACTGAAGCTTTCTTT.

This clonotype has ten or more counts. CDR3 sequence: CASSERQNNQPQHF. In DNA form, the CDR3 reads TGTGCCAGCAGTGAACGGCAGAACAATCAGCCCCAGCATTTT. This chain uses TRBV6-1 with TRBJ1-5; D gene unclear. This CDR3 has 14 residues. V lost 2 bases, J lost 3 bases, and 8 bases lay in between. Germline-derived CDR1 and CDR2 are MNHNS and SASEGT.

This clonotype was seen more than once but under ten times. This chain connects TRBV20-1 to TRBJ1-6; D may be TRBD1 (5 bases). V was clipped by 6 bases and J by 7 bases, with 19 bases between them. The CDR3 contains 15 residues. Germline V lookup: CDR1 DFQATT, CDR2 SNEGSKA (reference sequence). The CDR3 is CSAKRAGAENSPLHF. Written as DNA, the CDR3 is TGCAGTGCAAAAAGAGCCGGGGCCGAGAATTCACCCCTCCACTTT.

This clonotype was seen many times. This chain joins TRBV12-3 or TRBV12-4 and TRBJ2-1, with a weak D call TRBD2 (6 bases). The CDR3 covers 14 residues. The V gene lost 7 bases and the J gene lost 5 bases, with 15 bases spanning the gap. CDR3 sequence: CASTFGTRHNEQFF. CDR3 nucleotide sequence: TGTGCCAGCACCTTCGGGACTCGGCACAATGAGCAGTTCTTC.

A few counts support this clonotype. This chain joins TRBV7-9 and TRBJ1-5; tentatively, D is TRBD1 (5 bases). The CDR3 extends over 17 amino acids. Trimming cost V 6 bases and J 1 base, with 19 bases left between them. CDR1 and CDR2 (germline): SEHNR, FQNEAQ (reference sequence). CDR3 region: CASSLNPHRDSNQPQHF. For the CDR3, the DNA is TGTGCCAGCAGTTTAAACCCCCACCGGGACAGCAATCAGCCCCAGCATTTT.

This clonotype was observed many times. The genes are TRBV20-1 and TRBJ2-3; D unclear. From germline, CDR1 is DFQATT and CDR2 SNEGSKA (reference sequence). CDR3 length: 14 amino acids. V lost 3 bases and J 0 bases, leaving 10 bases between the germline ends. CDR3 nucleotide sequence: TGCAGTGCTAGGTGGGGTCCTAGCACAGATACGCAGTATTTT. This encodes CSARWGPSTDTQYF.

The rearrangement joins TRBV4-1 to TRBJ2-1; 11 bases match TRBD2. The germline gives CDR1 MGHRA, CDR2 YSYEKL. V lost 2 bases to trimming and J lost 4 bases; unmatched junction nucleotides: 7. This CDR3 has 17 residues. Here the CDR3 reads CASSQQKLAGEYNEQFF. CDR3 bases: TGCGCCAGCAGCCAACAAAAACTAGCGGGGGAGTACAATGAGCAGTTCTTC.

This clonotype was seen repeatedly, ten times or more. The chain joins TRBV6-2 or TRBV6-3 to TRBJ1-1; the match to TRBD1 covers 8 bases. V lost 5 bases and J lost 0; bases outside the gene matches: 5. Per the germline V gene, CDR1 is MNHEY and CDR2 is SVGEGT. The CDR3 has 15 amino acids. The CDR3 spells CASSPTGGLNTEAFF. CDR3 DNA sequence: TGTGCCAGCAGTCCTACAGGGGGTTTGAACACTGAAGCTTTCTTT.

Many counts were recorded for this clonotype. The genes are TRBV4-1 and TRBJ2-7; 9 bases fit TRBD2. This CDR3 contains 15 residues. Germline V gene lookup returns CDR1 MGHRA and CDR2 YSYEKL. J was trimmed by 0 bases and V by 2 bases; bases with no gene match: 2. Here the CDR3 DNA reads TGCGCCAGCAGCCAACGTAGCGGGAGCTCCTACGAGCAGTACTTC. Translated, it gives CASSQRSGSSYEQYF.

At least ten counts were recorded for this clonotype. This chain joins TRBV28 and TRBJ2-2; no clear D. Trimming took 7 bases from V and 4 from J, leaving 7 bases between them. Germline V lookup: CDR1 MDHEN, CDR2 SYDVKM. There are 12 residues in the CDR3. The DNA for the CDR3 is TGTGCCAGCACGGCGGTCACCGGGGAGCTGTTTTTT. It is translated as CASTAVTGELFF.

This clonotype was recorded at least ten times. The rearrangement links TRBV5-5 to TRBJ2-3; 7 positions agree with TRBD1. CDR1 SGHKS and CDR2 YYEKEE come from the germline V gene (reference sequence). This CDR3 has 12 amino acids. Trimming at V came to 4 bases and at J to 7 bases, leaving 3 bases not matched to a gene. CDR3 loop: CASSPQGYTQYF. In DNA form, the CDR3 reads TGTGCCAGCAGCCCACAGGGGTATACGCAGTATTTT.

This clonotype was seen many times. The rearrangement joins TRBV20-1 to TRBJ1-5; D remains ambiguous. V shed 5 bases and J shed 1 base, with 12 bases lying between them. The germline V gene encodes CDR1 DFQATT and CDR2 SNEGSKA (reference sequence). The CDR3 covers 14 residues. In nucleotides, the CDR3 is TGCAGTGCTCTCCGGGCGGCCAGCAATCAGCCCCAGCATTTT. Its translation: CSALRAASNQPQHF.

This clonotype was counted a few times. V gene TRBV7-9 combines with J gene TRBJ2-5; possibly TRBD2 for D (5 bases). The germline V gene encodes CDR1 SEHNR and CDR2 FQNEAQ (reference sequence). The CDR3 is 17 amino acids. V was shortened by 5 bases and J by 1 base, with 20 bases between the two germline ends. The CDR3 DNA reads TGTGCCAGCAGCCGCGGGTGGTCCCCCGGCGCCCAAGAGACCCAGTACTTC. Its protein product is CASSRGWSPGAQETQYF.

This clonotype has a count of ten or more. The CDR3 region is CAWSESRSQPQHF. The CDR3 DNA is TGTGCCTGGAGTGAGTCGAGATCTCAGCCCCAGCATTTT. This chain uses TRBV30 with TRBJ1-5; no reliable D call. Trimming left V 1 base short and J 6 bases short, with 10 bases between. The CDR3 extends over 13 amino acids. Per germline, CDR1 GTSNPN and CDR2 SVGIG (reference sequence).